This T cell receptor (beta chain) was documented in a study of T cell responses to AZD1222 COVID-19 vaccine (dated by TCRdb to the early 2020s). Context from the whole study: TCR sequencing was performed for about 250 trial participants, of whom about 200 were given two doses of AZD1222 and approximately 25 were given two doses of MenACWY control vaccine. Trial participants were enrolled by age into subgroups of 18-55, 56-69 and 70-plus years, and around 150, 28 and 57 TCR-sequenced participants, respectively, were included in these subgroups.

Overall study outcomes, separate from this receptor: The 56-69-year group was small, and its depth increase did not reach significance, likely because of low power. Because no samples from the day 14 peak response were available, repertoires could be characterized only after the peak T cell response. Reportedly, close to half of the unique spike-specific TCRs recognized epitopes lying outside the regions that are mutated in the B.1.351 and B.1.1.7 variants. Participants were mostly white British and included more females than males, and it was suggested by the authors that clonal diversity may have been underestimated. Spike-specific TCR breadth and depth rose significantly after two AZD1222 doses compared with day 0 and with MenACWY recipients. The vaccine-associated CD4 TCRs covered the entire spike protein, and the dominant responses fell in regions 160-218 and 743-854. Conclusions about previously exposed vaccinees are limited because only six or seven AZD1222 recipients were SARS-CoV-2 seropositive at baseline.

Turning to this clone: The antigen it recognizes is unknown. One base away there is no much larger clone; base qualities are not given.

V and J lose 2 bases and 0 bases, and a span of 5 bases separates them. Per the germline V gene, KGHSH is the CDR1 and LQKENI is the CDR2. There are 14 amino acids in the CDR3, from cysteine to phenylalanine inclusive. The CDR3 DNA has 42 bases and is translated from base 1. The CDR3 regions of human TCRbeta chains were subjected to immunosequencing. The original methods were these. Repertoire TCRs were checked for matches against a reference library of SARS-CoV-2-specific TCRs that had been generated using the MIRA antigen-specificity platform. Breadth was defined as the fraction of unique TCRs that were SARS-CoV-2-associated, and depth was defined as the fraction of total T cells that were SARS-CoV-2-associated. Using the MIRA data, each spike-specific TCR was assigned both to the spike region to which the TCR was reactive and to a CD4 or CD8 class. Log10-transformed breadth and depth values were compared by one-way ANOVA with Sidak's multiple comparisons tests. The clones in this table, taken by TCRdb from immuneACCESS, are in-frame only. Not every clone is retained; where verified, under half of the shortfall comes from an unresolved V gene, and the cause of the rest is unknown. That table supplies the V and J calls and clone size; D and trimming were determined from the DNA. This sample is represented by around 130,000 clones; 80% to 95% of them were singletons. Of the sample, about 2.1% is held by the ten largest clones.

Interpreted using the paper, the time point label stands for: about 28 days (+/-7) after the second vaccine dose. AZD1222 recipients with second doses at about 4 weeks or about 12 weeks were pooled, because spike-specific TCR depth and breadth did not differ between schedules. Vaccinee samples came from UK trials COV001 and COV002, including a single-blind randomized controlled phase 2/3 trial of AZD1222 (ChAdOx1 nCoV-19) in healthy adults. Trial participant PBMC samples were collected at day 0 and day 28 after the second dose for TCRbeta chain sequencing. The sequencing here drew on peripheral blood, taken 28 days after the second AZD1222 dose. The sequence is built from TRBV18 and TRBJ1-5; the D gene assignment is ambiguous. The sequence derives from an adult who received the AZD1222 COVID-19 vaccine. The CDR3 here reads CASSPVDSNQPQHF. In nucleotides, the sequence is TGTGCCAGCTCACCAGTGGATAGCAATCAGCCCCAGCATTTT.